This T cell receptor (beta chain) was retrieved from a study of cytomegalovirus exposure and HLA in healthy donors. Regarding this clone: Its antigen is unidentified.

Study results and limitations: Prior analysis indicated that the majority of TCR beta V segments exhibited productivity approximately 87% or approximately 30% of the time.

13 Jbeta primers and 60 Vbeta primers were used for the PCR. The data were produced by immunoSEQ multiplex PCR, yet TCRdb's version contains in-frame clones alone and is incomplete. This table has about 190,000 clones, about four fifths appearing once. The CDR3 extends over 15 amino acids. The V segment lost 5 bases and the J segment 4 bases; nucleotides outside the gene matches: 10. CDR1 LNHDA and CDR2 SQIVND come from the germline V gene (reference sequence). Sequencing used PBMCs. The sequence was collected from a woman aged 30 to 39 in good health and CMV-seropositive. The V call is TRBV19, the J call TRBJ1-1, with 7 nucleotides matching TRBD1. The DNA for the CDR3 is TGTGCCAGTAGTCCCGCCGGACAGGAGATCACTGAAGCTTTCTTT. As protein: CASSPAGQEITEAFF. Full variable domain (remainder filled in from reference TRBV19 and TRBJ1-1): DGGITQSPKYLFRKEGQNVTLSCEQNLNHDAMYWYRQDPGQGLRLIYYSQIVNDFQKGDIAEGYSVSREKKESFPLTVTSAQKNPTAFYLCASSPAGQEITEAFFGQGTRLTVV.